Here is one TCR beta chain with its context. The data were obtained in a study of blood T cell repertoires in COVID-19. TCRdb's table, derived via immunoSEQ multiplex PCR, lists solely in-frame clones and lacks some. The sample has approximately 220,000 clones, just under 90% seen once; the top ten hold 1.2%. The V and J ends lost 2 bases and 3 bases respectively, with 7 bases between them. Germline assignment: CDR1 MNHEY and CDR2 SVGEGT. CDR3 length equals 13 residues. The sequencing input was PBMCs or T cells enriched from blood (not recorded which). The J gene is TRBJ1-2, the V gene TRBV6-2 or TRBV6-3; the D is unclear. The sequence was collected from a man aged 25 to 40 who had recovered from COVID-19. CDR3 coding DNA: TGTGCCAGCAGTTACGAACGGTACTATGGCTACACCTTC. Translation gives CASSYERYYGYTF.